Given below is one T cell receptor (beta chain) in context. What it recognizes is unknown. Profiling relied on immunoSEQ multiplex PCR, and the TCRdb table lists in-frame clones only, not all of them. The sample comprises 60,000 or so clones, 71% of which are singletons, and over 14% rests with the top ten. Trimming cost V 2 bases and J 2 bases; bases outside gene matches: 8. The V gene's germline CDR1 is SGHRS and CDR2 YFSETQ. This CDR3 comprises 16 residues. This sample was taken from a study of T cell clones after liver transplantation. Study-level points and caveats: Graft donor-reactive T cells possibly entered the graft instead of undergoing deletion. Low donor cell numbers restricted donor-reactive repertoire measurement in a couple of subjects.

This clonotype was sampled from a human donor who received a liver transplant. The sample in question was CD4+ T cells from blood, obtained before liver transplant. The chain combines TRBV5-1 with TRBJ2-3, with 7 nucleotides matching TRBD2. CDR3 in DNA: TGCGCCAGCAGCTTACAGACTAGCACCACCACAGATACGCAGTATTTT. Its protein product is CASSLQTSTTTDTQYF. Drawing the rest from reference TRBV5-1 and TRBJ2-3, the complete variable domain is KAGVTQTPRYLIKTRGQQVTLSCSPISGHRSVSWYQQTPGQGLQFLFEYFSETQRNKGNFPGRFSGRQFSNSRSEMNVSTLELGDSALYLCASSLQTSTTTDTQYFGPGTRLTVL.